A single T cell receptor (beta chain) is shown here with its context. These data belong to a study of shared T cell receptors in the human thymus. Sequencing was performed with immunoSEQ multiplex PCR; in TCRdb, only in-frame clones are kept and a portion is missing. The data show 700,000 or so clones, with roughly 88% seen just once and over 0.008% held by the top ten. The V end was cut by 6 bases, the J end by 5 bases, with 23 bases between. The CDR3 runs 16 residues. Per germline, CDR1 SGDLS and CDR2 YYNGEE. These data also formed part of another study, on human thymus T cells.

The TCR sequence derives from a girl younger than two with a congenital heart defect. Sequenced input: thymocytes. The J gene is TRBJ1-1, the V gene TRBV9; D not resolved. CDR3 DNA sequence: TGTGCCAGCATCCACTGGGAGCAACTTGGACTGACTGAAGCTTTCTTT. Protein: CASIHWEQLGLTEAFF.